This is a list of T cell receptor beta chains from one sample in a study of Ad26.COV2.S vaccination and SARS-CoV-2 variants. Assay used: immunoSEQ multiplex PCR; TCRdb lists only in-frame clones, some missing. The sample carries just over 350,000 clones, 70% to 90% recorded once. Sequencing was performed on peripheral blood, taken in a trial of Ad26.COV2.S vaccine versus placebo. Receptors were obtained from a person between 18 and 65 years old who received the Ad26.COV2.S COVID-19 vaccine or a placebo. Both conserved end residues are part of each CDR3. D genes are given only for firm matches. Clone size is shown for a subset of rows, as once, few, many or a class of expanded clone.

DNA	CDR3	size	D	J	V
TGTGCCAGCAAATTGGGGACAGCGAACTATGGCTACACCTTC	CASKLGTANYGYTF	-	TRBD1	TRBJ1-2	TRBV7-9
TGTGCCAGCAGTGAGCGGGAGGGCCCCGTCGAGCAGTACTTC	CASSEREGPVEQYF	many	TRBD2	TRBJ2-7	TRBV6-2/TRBV6-3
TGTGCCTGGAGTGTACAGGGTAGGTCCTACGAGCAGTACTTC	CAWSVQGRSYEQYF	-	-	TRBJ2-7	TRBV30
TGTGCCAGCAGTGAATTAAGAGGGGACACAGATACGCAGTATTTT	CASSELRGDTDTQYF	-	-	TRBJ2-3	TRBV25-1
TGTGCCAGCAGTCGCACAGGCAATTCACCCCTCCACTTT	CASSRTGNSPLHF	-	-	TRBJ1-6	TRBV27
TGTGCCAGCAGTCTACTAGGTGATCAGCCCCAGCATTTT	CASSLLGDQPQHF	-	-	TRBJ1-5	TRBV28
TGTGCCAGCAGCTTGGCGGAGCCCCACCCTCGCTACGAGCAGTACTTC	CASSLAEPHPRYEQYF	once	-	TRBJ2-7	TRBV5-4
TGTGCCTGGAGTGGCTACACTAGCGGGCCGACAGATACGCAGTATTTT	CAWSGYTSGPTDTQYF	-	TRBD2	TRBJ2-3	TRBV30
TGTGCCAGCAGCTTACCTCCGGGACAGGGGTTCGAGGACTATGGCTACACCTTC	CASSLPPGQGFEDYGYTF	few	TRBD1	TRBJ1-2	TRBV7-9
TGTGCCAGCAGTGACCCCCGACAGGGCGGCTATGGCTACACCTTC	CASSDPRQGGYGYTF	-	TRBD1	TRBJ1-2	TRBV6-1
TGTGCCTGGAGTACACGTCGAGGTCTAGGGGATTCCGCAGATACGCAGTATTTT	CAWSTRRGLGDSADTQYF	-	-	TRBJ2-3	TRBV30
TGTGCCAGCAGCTACGCCGGACAGGGTATGGGCAATGAGCAGTTCTTC	CASSYAGQGMGNEQFF	-	TRBD1	TRBJ2-1	TRBV7-9
TGCGCCAGCAGCCAGGGGGGTGACTATGGCTACACCTTC	CASSQGGDYGYTF	once	TRBD1	TRBJ1-2	TRBV5-1
TGTGCCAGCAGCTTAAGGCCGGAACGCGATACGCAGTATTTT	CASSLRPERDTQYF	-	-	TRBJ2-3	TRBV7-2
TGTGCCAGCGGATACATCGGGACTAGCGGGAGGAATGAGCAGTTCTTC	CASGYIGTSGRNEQFF	few	TRBD2	TRBJ2-1	TRBV7-6
TGTGCCAGCAGCTGGGACCCAACTAACTATGGCTACACCTTC	CASSWDPTNYGYTF	-	-	TRBJ1-2	TRBV5-4
TGTGCCAGCAGAAGGACGGGATCCTACGAGCAGTACTTC	CASRRTGSYEQYF	-	-	TRBJ2-7	TRBV7-2
TGTGCCAGTAGTAGCTCGTCCTACGAGCAGTACTTC	CASSSSSYEQYF	-	-	TRBJ2-7	TRBV19
TGTGCCAGCAGTTCGGCCACTGAAGCTTTCTTT	CASSSATEAFF	-	-	TRBJ1-1	TRBV27
TGCGCCAGCAGCCTATACGACAGGGCATCACCCCTCCACTTT	CASSLYDRASPLHF	-	TRBD1	TRBJ1-6	TRBV4-3